Below, one TCR beta chain is given with its context. Its antigen is as yet unknown. The CDR3 extends over 14 amino acids. Germline V gene lookup returns CDR1 MDHEN and CDR2 SYDVKM. The V segment lost 5 bases and the J segment 1 base; nucleotides outside the gene matches: 4. This sample was taken from a study of graft-versus-host responses after intestinal transplantation. Study details: Transplant types were multivisceral, liver-intestinal, or isolated intestinal.

Findings and limits, study-wide: Researchers found peak circulating GvH clone levels linked to early post-transplant HvG declines. The recipient marrow held GvH clones, and some of them showed up first in ileum or blood.

Sequenced by immunoSEQ multiplex PCR; TCRdb stores in-frame clones only, minus some. The sample has more than 65,000 clones, just under 95% seen once. The rearrangement joins TRBV28 to TRBJ2-7, with 8 bases that match TRBD1. This specimen consisted of unstimulated CD8+ T cells sorted from spleen or lymph node cells, obtained before transplant. This receptor was identified in a human donor who was the organ donor for an intestinal transplant. CDR3 sequence: CASSRTGLSYEQYF. Here the CDR3 DNA reads TGTGCCAGCAGTAGGACAGGGCTTTCCTACGAGCAGTACTTC.